The 14 T cell receptor beta chains presented below share a single source sample, sequenced in a study of Ad26.COV2.S vaccination and SARS-CoV-2 variants. Treatment meaning: 15 to 20 received Ad26.COV2.S at low or high dose, single or two shots; about 5 received placebo; per-sample allocation not given. After the first vaccine or placebo injection, samples were drawn on day 63. Some clones are missing from TCRdb's copy, which holds only in-frame ones; the method was immunoSEQ multiplex PCR. The sample has a few hundred thousand clones; 75% to 95% are singletons. This material consisted of peripheral blood, taken in a trial of Ad26.COV2.S vaccine versus placebo. These receptors were obtained from a person between 18 and 65 years old who received the Ad26.COV2.S COVID-19 vaccine or a placebo.

CDR3 coding DNA: TGTGCCACCAGCAGAGGCGGACAGGGGAACACTGAAGCTTTCTTT. This encodes CATSRGGQGNTEAFF. The gene calls are TRBV15 and TRBJ1-1; 8 positions agree with TRBD1. V lost 1 base to trimming and J lost 1 base; unmatched junction nucleotides: 2. CDR1 and CDR2 (germline): LNHNV, YYDKDF (reference sequence). The CDR3 spans 15 residues.

The chain links TRBV7-2 to TRBJ2-7, with 7 bases that match TRBD2. Per germline, CDR1 SGHTA and CDR2 FQGNSA. Unmatched junction bases numbered 9, after V lost 3 bases and J lost 4 bases. The CDR3 has 15 residues. The CDR3: CASSFDGTTAYEQYF. The CDR3, as DNA: TGTGCCAGCAGCTTTGACGGGACTACCGCGTACGAGCAGTACTTC.

The rearrangement links TRBV11-2 to TRBJ2-7; possibly TRBD1 for D (5 bases). Looked up from germline, CDR1 is SGHAT and CDR2 is FQNNGV. Trimming shortened V by 5 bases and J by 0 bases, and 17 bases separated the two germline ends. CDR3 length: 16 residues. Here the CDR3 reads CASSLTTGLSSYEQYF. DNA of the CDR3: TGTGCCAGCAGCCTAACCACAGGATTGAGCTCCTACGAGCAGTACTTC.

The J gene is TRBJ1-2, the V gene TRBV29-1; the D is unclear. CDR3 size: 13 residues. With 5 bases removed from V and 0 bases from J, the gap between germline ends came to 10 bases. The germline CDR1 and CDR2 sequences are SQVTM and ANQGSEA. CDR3 DNA: TGCAGCGTTCTCGGGGATACTAACTATGGCTACACCTTC. It yields the protein CSVLGDTNYGYTF. Full variable domain (rest looked up from reference TRBV29-1 and TRBJ1-2): SAVISQKPSRDICQRGTSLTIQCQVDSQVTMMFWYRQQPGQSLTLIATANQGSEATYESGFVIDKFPISRPNLTFSTLTVSNMSPEDSSIYLCSVLGDTNYGYTFGSGTRLTVV.

As regards this clone: A junction end diverges from the germline sequence, so it may reflect a read error. V is TRBV5-8 and J is TRBJ2-7, with 9 bases lining up with TRBD1. This CDR3 has 17 residues. Germline V gives CDR1 SGHTS, CDR2 YDEGEE. CDR3 region: CASNLPGRTGVNYEQYF. CDR3 nucleotides: TGTGCCAGCAACTTGCCAGGGAGGACAGGGGTCAACTACGAGCAGTACTTC.

CDR3 amino acids: CASRPDSTSTDTQYF. CDR3 nucleotide sequence: TGCGCCAGCAGACCGGACAGTACTAGCACAGATACGCAGTATTTT. This chain uses TRBV5-1 with TRBJ2-3, with TRBD1 as a possible D gene (6 bases). V lost 5 bases and J 0 bases, leaving 13 bases between the germline ends. In germline, CDR1 is SGHRS, CDR2 YFSETQ. CDR3 length: 15 amino acids.

This clone came up once. This rearrangement joins TRBV7-9 to TRBJ1-2; D might be TRBD1 (5 bases). The CDR3 has 13 residues. Germline V CDR1 and CDR2: SEHNR, FQNEAQ (reference sequence). Between the trimmed V and J ends, which lost 5 bases and 1 base, there was a span of 8 bases. The CDR3: CASSGTVNYGYTF. The CDR3 DNA is TGTGCCAGCAGCGGGACGGTTAACTATGGCTACACCTTC.

CDR3 amino acids: CASSQDLGGAGYGYTF. The CDR3 region has the DNA TGCGCCAGCAGCCAAGATCTCGGGGGGGCAGGCTATGGCTACACCTTC. The rearrangement uses TRBV4-3 and TRBJ1-2; D may be TRBD1 (6 bases). This CDR3 comprises 16 residues. With 0 bases removed from V and 4 bases from J, the gap between germline ends came to 15 bases. The germline CDR1 and CDR2 sequences are LGHNA and YSLEER.

The genes are TRBV7-2 and TRBJ2-5; D unresolved. From germline, CDR1 is SGHTA and CDR2 FQGNSA. This CDR3 spans 14 amino acids. V lost 10 bases, J lost 0 bases, and 15 bases lay in between. CDR3 DNA sequence: TGTGCCACGATGGACCAGCCGTACCAAGAGACCCAGTACTTC. Translated: CATMDQPYQETQYF.

The V gene is TRBV27, the J gene TRBJ2-1; the D gene is possibly TRBD1 (5 bases). The CDR3 totals 15 residues. The germline V and J ends were trimmed by 6 bases and 0 bases, with 12 bases remaining between them. The germline V gene encodes CDR1 MNHEY and CDR2 SMNVEV (reference sequence). Here the CDR3 DNA reads TGTGCCAGCAGGTCAGGGTTAAGCTCCTACAATGAGCAGTTCTTC. Its protein is CASRSGLSSYNEQFF.

The chain couples TRBV7-6 to TRBJ2-1; TRBD2 matches 12 bases. The CDR3 runs 16 residues. J lost 7 bases, V lost 4 bases, and 8 bases had no gene match. Germline V gene lookup returns CDR1 SGHVS and CDR2 FNYEAQ. CDR3: CASSSPTSGRGNEQFF. Written as DNA, the CDR3 is TGTGCCAGCAGCTCGCCGACTAGCGGGAGAGGGAATGAGCAGTTCTTC.

In this sample, this clone turned up once. J is TRBJ2-5 and V is TRBV7-6; 7 positions match TRBD2. The CDR3 is 15 amino acids. V shed 5 bases and J 1 base; nucleotides not matched to a gene: 7. From germline, CDR1 is SGHVS and CDR2 FNYEAQ. As DNA, the CDR3 is TGTGCCAGCAGCCCACCCGCTAGCGGCCAAGAGACCCAGTACTTC. Its protein is CASSPPASGQETQYF.

The chain is built from TRBV10-3 and TRBJ1-1, with TRBD1 matching 10 bases. V was pared by 9 bases and J by 4 bases, with 11 bases of the junction left unmatched. This CDR3 contains 15 residues. CDR1 is ENHRY and CDR2 is SYGVKD in the germline V gene. CDR3 sequence: CAINPGQGRLTEAFF. CDR3 nucleotide sequence: TGTGCCATTAACCCGGGACAGGGGCGTCTCACTGAAGCTTTCTTT.

The rearrangement joins TRBV15 to TRBJ1-1; D remains ambiguous. CDR1 and CDR2 (germline): LNHNV, YYDKDF (reference sequence). Trimming shortened V by 4 bases and J by 3 bases, and 9 bases separated the two germline ends. CDR3 length: 13 amino acids. The chain's CDR3 is CATSNKPYTEAFF. CDR3 nucleotide sequence: TGTGCCACCAGCAACAAGCCCTACACTGAAGCTTTCTTT. Supplemented by reference TRBV15 and TRBJ1-1, the full variable domain reads DAMVIQNPRYQVTQFGKPVTLSCSQTLNHNVMYWYQQKSSQAPKLLFHYYDKDFNNEADTPDNFQSRRPNTSFCFLDIRSPGLGDTAMYLCATSNKPYTEAFFGQGTRLTVV.